The next 5 T cell receptor beta chains were all read from a single sample in a study of response to subunit inactivated influenza vaccine. TCRdb reprocessed the RT-PCR reads via MiXCR and lists one record per CDR3 protein. Found here are a few hundred thousand distinct CDR3 sequences, about 20% of them singletons; the top ten hold 10%. Material: PBMCs from blood, obtained approximately 22 months after vaccination. These receptors were collected from a man between 50 and 75 years old who received an inactivated influenza vaccine.

This clonotype was observed a handful of times. The V call is TRBV7-9, the J call TRBJ1-1; D is unclear. The length of the CDR3 is 17 residues. Between the trimmed V and J ends, which lost 0 bases and 4 bases, there was a span of 18 bases. CDR1 and CDR2 (germline): SEHNR, FQNEAQ (reference sequence). The CDR3 here is CASSLALGAETLTEAFF. The CDR3 DNA sequence: TGTGCCAGCAGCTTAGCGCTCGGCGCAGAGACCCTCACTGAAGCTTTCTTT.

CDR3 sequence (DNA): TGTGCCAGCAGTGAGTATTCAAACTCCTACAATGAGCAGTTCTTC. Residues: CASSEYSNSYNEQFF. This rearrangement joins TRBV6-4 to TRBJ2-1; unclear D gene. Germline assignment: CDR1 MRHNA and CDR2 SNTAGT. There are 15 residues in the CDR3. V lost 3 bases, J lost 0 bases, and 9 bases lay in between.

This clonotype has only a few counts. This chain uses TRBV6-5 with TRBJ2-3, with D possibly called TRBD1 or TRBD2 (5 bases each). The CDR3 is 15 residues long. V gave up 0 bases and J gave up 9 bases, with 16 bases separating them. Germline assignment: CDR1 MNHEY and CDR2 SVGAGI. CDR3 sequence reads: CASSYSRPRGDTQYF. DNA for the CDR3: TGTGCCAGCAGTTACTCGAGACCAAGGGGAGACACGCAGTATTTT.

The chain couples TRBV11-2 to TRBJ1-3; D not certain. CDR1 is SGHAT, CDR2 FQNNGV, per germline. The CDR3 totals 19 residues. Trimming pared 2 bases from V and 0 bases from J, leaving 20 bases between. Here the CDR3 reads CASSLRSSSGLSSGNTIYF. The CDR3 DNA reads TGTGCCAGCAGCTTACGATCTTCTTCTGGGCTAAGCTCTGGAAACACCATATATTTT.

The chain has TRBV29-1 and TRBJ2-7; TRBD1 aligns across 12 bases. CDR1 and CDR2 from the germline V gene are SQVTM and ANQGSEA. The CDR3 is 16 amino acids. The V and J ends lost 0 bases and 4 bases, in that order; junction bases with no gene match: 7. The CDR3 loop reads CSVEDPGQGAGYEQYF. DNA of the CDR3: TGCAGCGTTGAAGACCCGGGACAGGGGGCAGGATACGAGCAGTACTTC.